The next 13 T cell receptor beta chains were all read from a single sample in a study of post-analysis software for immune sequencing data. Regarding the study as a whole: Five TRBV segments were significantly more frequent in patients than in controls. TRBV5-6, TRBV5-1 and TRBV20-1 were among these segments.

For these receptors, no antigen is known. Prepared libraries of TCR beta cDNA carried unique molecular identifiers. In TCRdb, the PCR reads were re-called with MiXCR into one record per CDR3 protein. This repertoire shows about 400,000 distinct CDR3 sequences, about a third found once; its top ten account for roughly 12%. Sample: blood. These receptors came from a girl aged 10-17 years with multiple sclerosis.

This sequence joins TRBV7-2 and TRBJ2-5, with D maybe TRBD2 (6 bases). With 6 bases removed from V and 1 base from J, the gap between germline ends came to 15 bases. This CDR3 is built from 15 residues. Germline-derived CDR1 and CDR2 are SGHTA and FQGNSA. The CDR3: CASSSGLVLQETQYF. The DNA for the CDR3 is TGTGCCAGCAGTTCGGGACTGGTACTCCAAGAGACCCAGTACTTC.

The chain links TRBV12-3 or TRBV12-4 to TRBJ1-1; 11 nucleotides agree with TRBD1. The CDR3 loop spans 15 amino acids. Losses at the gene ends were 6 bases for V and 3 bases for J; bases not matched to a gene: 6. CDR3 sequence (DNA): TGTGCCAGCAGACCTGGGACAGGGGGTTACACTGAAGCTTTCTTT. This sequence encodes CASRPGTGGYTEAFF.

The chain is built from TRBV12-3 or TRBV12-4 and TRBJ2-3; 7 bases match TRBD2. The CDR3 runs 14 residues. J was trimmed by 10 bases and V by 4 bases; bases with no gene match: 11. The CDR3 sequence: CASSYKGSGDAQYF. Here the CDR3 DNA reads TGTGCCAGCAGTTATAAAGGGAGCGGGGATGCGCAGTATTTT.

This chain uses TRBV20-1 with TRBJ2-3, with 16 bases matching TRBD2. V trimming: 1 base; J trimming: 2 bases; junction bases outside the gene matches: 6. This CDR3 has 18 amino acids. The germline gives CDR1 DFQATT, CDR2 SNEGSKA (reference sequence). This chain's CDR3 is CSARGGLAGGRYTDTQYF. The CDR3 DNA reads TGCAGTGCTAGAGGGGGACTAGCGGGAGGGCGATACACAGATACGCAGTATTTT.

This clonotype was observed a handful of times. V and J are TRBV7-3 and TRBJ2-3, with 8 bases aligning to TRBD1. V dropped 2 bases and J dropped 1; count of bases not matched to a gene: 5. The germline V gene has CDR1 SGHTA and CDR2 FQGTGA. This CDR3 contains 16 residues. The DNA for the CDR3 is TGTGCCAGCAGCTTAGGGGACAGGCCCCGCACAGATACGCAGTATTTT. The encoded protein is CASSLGDRPRTDTQYF.

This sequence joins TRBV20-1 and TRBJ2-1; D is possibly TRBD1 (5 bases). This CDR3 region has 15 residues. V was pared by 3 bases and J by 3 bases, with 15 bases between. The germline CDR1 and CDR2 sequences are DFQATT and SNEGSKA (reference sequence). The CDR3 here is CSASGAQNYYNEQFF. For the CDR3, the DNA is TGCAGTGCTAGTGGGGCGCAAAACTACTACAATGAGCAGTTCTTC.

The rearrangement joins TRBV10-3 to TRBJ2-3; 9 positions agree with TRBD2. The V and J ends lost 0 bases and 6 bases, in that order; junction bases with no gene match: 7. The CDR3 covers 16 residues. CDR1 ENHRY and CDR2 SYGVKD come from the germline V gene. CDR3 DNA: TGTGCCATCAGTGAGTCGGAGCTAGCGGGGACGGATACGCAGTATTTT. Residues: CAISESELAGTDTQYF.

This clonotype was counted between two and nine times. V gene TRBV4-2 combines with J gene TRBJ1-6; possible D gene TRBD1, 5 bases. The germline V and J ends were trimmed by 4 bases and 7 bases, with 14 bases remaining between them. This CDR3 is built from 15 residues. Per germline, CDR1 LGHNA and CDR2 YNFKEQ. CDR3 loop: CASSLGPGGNSPLHF. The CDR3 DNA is TGTGCCAGCAGCCTCGGACCGGGGGGGAATTCACCCCTCCACTTT.

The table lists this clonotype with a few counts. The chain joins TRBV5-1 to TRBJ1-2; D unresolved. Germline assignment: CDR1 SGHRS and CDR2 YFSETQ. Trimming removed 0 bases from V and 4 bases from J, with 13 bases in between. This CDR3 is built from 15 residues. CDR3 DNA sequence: TGCGCCAGCAGCTTGGGATGGGCCTCGGGCTATGGCTACACCTTC. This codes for CASSLGWASGYGYTF.

The CDR3 loop reads CASRQKQGVNTEAFF. CDR3 nucleotides: TGCGCCAGCAGACAAAAACAGGGGGTGAACACTGAAGCTTTCTTT. The chain has TRBV5-1 and TRBJ1-1; 8 bases agree with TRBD1. Germline V gene data show CDR1 as SGHRS and CDR2 as YFSETQ. CDR3 length: 15 amino acids. V shed 5 bases, J shed 0 bases, and the junction held 6 bases outside the gene matches.

CDR3 nucleotide sequence: TGTGCCAGCAGCTTAACCCATCAGTTCTTC. It yields the protein CASSLTHQFF. V gene TRBV7-8 combines with J gene TRBJ2-1, with unresolved D. This CDR3 comprises 10 residues. Deletions cut 2 bases from V and 13 bases from J, with 6 bases between. Germline CDR1 and CDR2: SGHVS and FQNEAQ.

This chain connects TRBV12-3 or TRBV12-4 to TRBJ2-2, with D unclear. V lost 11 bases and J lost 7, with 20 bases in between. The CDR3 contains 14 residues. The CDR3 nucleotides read TGTGCCGGAATGGCAGGCGGCTGGAACGGGGAGCTGTTTTTT. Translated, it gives CAGMAGGWNGELFF.

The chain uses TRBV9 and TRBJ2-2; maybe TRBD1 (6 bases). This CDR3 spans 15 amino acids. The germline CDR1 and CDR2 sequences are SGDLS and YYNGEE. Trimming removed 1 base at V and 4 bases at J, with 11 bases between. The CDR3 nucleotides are TGTGCCAGCAGCGTACAGGGGATAATCACCGGGGAGCTGTTTTTT. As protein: CASSVQGIITGELFF. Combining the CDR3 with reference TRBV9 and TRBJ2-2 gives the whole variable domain DSGVTQTPKHLITATGQRVTLRCSPRSGDLSVYWYQQSLDQGLQFLIQYYNGEERAKGNILERFSAQQFPDLHSELNLSSLELGDSALYFCASSVQGIITGELFFGEGSRLTVL.